These 2 T cell receptor beta chains were all obtained from the same sample, sequenced in a study of shared clonotypes between healthy human individuals (TCRdb year 2020). CD8 naive samples consisted of CD45RO-negative cells that were positively selected for CCR7, yielding a CD45RA+CCR7+ population without TemRA cells. The library was prepared using the immunoSEQ multiplex PCR assay. TCRdb re-hosts the immuneACCESS table, in-frame sequences only. Its copies lack some clones; in the studies checked, an unresolved V gene accounts for under half of them, and the cause for the rest is not known. The sample table lists under 700,000 clones, approximately 95% of them with a count of one. 0.11% of the sample is held by the ten biggest clonotypes. The sequenced material came from naive CD8+ T cells sorted from blood. Explained via the paper, the cell subset or site label denotes: CD45RA+CCR7+. Receptors originate from a woman aged 25-40 years in good health.

The chain combines TRBV5-6 with TRBJ1-3; D gene ambiguous. The ends were cut back, 4 bases at V and 2 bases at J, with 10 bases in the middle. The germline gives CDR1 SGHDT, CDR2 YYEEEE. The CDR3 has 14 amino acids. CDR3 in DNA: TGTGCCAGCAGCACCTTGGCCCCTGGAAACACCATATATTTT. Translated: CASSTLAPGNTIYF.

The chain recombines TRBV28 with TRBJ2-3; 12 bases match TRBD2. The junction had 14 bases not matched to a gene; V was cut back by 4 bases and J by 6 bases. CDR1 and CDR2 from the germline V gene are MDHEN and SYDVKM. CDR3 length: 18 residues. Here the CDR3 DNA reads TGTGCCAGCAGTTCACGCTCTAGCGGGAGGGCGAGGGGGGATACGCAGTATTTT. Its translation is CASSSRSSGRARGDTQYF.